These 27 T cell receptor beta chains originate from one sample sequenced in a study of shared clonotypes between healthy human individuals (TCRdb year 2020). The library was obtained by the immunoSEQ multiplex PCR assay. The source is immuneACCESS, and TCRdb retained only in-frame sequences with V and J called. Part of the clones is not carried over; for the studies checked, unresolved V genes explain less than half of this, and the remainder is unexplained. In all, the sample holds some 2,100,000 clones, and almost 96% of those were seen once. The ten biggest clones cover less than 0.15% of the sample. The source material was naive CD4+ T cells sorted from blood. The cell subset or site label, read with the paper, signifies: CD45RA+ positively selected. Receptors originate from a man in his late teens or twenties in good health.

A few counts support this clone. The V call is TRBV10-1, the J call TRBJ1-6; D unresolved. CDR3 length: 15 amino acids. Germline V CDR1 and CDR2: WNHNN, SYGVQD (reference sequence). The ends were cut back, 0 bases at V and 7 bases at J, with 10 bases in the middle. The CDR3 nucleotides read TGCGCCAGCAGTGAGTCGAGGGTTACCAATTCACCCCTCCACTTT. It translates to CASSESRVTNSPLHF.

The chain has TRBV20-1 and TRBJ2-7; D is perhaps TRBD1 (5 bases). V dropped 4 bases and J dropped 9 bases, with 13 bases sitting between them. The CDR3 is 11 amino acids. The germline V gene has CDR1 DFQATT and CDR2 SNEGSKA (reference sequence). DNA of the CDR3: TGCAGTGCTAAGGCCTACCAGGGGCAGTACTTC. Its translation: CSAKAYQGQYF.

The rearrangement uses TRBV27 and TRBJ1-3, with 8 positions matching TRBD1. The CDR3 totals 15 residues. CDR1 and CDR2 from the germline V gene are MNHEY and SMNVEV (reference sequence). After removal of 4 bases from V and 5 bases from J, the junction contained 7 bases not matched to a gene. The CDR3 sequence: CASSSGQGLRNTIYF. The CDR3 bases are TGTGCCAGCAGTTCTGGACAGGGCTTGCGAAACACCATATATTTT.

The rearrangement joins TRBV5-1 to TRBJ2-5, with 15 bases fitting TRBD2. Germline values: CDR1 SGHRS, CDR2 YFSETQ. After removal of 4 bases from V and 6 bases from J, the junction contained 10 bases not matched to a gene. The CDR3 is 17 amino acids. The CDR3 spells CASSPWTSGGAVKTQYF. CDR3 DNA sequence: TGCGCCAGCAGCCCCTGGACTAGCGGGGGGGCCGTGAAGACCCAGTACTTC. The full variable domain, in which reference TRBV5-1 and TRBJ2-5 provide the parts outside the CDR3, is KAGVTQTPRYLIKTRGQQVTLSCSPISGHRSVSWYQQTPGQGLQFLFEYFSETQRNKGNFPGRFSGRQFSNSRSEMNVSTLELGDSALYLCASSPWTSGGAVKTQYFGPGTRLLVL.

V is TRBV18 and J is TRBJ1-6, with D unclear. V was clipped by 3 bases and J by 6 bases, with 9 bases between them. The germline V gene encodes CDR1 KGHSH and CDR2 LQKENI. This CDR3 has 14 amino acids. The CDR3 DNA sequence: TGTGCCAGCTCACCCGTGCGGGTTAATTCACCCCTCCACTTT. Its protein product is CASSPVRVNSPLHF.

J is TRBJ2-2 and V is TRBV5-1, with TRBD2 matching 14 bases. The germline V gene encodes CDR1 SGHRS and CDR2 YFSETQ. V was clipped by 3 bases and J by 8 bases; unmatched bases: 15. This CDR3 spans 19 amino acids. The CDR3 DNA reads as TGCGCCAGCAGCTCCGGGACTAGCGGGGGAACCCCAAGGGGTGGGGAGCTGTTTTTT. This codes for CASSSGTSGGTPRGGELFF.

Here the CDR3 reads CASRPTGTGGNIQYF. The CDR3 DNA sequence: TGTGCCAGCAGGCCAACTGGGACAGGGGGAAACATTCAGTACTTC. This chain connects TRBV28 to TRBJ2-4; 11 bases align to TRBD1. Germline trimming cut 6 bases from V and 6 bases from J; bases unmatched to any gene: 7. The germline gives CDR1 MDHEN, CDR2 SYDVKM. The CDR3 is made up of 15 amino acids.

V and J are TRBV5-1 and TRBJ2-5; D is tentatively TRBD1 or TRBD2 (5 bases each). CDR3 length: 15 amino acids. V lost 0 bases, J lost 4 bases, and 13 bases lay in between. Germline V gene sequence: CDR1 SGHRS, CDR2 YFSETQ. CDR3 protein: CASSLDDRGAETQYF. CDR3 DNA: TGCGCCAGCAGCTTGGATGACCGGGGCGCAGAGACCCAGTACTTC.

This rearrangement joins TRBV4-1 to TRBJ1-5; 7 bases map to TRBD1. CDR1 and CDR2 (germline): MGHRA, YSYEKL. The V and J ends lost 0 bases and 5 bases, in that order; junction bases with no gene match: 4. The CDR3 consists of 15 residues. The CDR3 is CASSQDGDSYQPQHF. The CDR3 region has the DNA TGCGCCAGCAGCCAAGATGGGGACAGTTATCAGCCCCAGCATTTT.

This clone has only one observation. The V and J genes are TRBV6-1 and TRBJ2-7; maybe TRBD1 (6 bases). CDR1 MNHNS and CDR2 SASEGT come from the germline V gene. V was trimmed by 7 bases and J by 5 bases, leaving 15 bases between them. The CDR3 length is 13 residues. The DNA for the CDR3 is TGTGCCAGCATCGATCTACAGGGAAACGAGCAGTACTTC. It is translated as CASIDLQGNEQYF.

As regards this clone: Different DNA sequences within this sample yield the same CDR3. The chain has TRBV7-8 and TRBJ1-1; D not certain. Germline V lookup: CDR1 SGHVS, CDR2 FQNEAQ. The CDR3 loop spans 12 amino acids. V lost 3 bases to trimming and J lost 2 bases, with 4 bases between them. Here the CDR3 reads CASSFPNTEAFF. In DNA, the CDR3 is TGTGCCAGCAGCTTTCCAAACACTGAAGCTTTCTTT.

The rearrangement links TRBV10-3 to TRBJ2-7; D is perhaps TRBD2 (5 bases). V lost 10 bases to trimming and J lost 4 bases, with 11 bases between them. The CDR3 has 11 amino acids. The germline gives CDR1 ENHRY, CDR2 SYGVKD. The CDR3 protein is CATAIAYEQYF. CDR3 bases: TGTGCCACCGCGATAGCGTACGAGCAGTACTTC.

The genes are TRBV2 and TRBJ1-5, with 7 bases lining up with TRBD1. The CDR3 runs 14 residues. Losses at the gene ends were 4 bases for V and 3 bases for J; bases not matched to a gene: 3. Germline CDR1 is SNHLY and CDR2 is FYNNEI. CDR3 sequence (DNA): TGTGCCAGCAGTGGAGGACAGGTCAATCAGCCCCAGCATTTT. Its protein is CASSGGQVNQPQHF.

V usage is TRBV2 and J usage is TRBJ2-1; D call uncertain. The CDR3 contains 16 residues. The germline V and J ends were trimmed by 1 base and 0 bases, with 10 bases remaining between them. The germline V gene encodes CDR1 SNHLY and CDR2 FYNNEI. The CDR3 sequence is CASSEVAEYSYNEQFF. The CDR3 nucleotides are TGTGCCAGCAGTGAAGTCGCTGAGTACTCCTACAATGAGCAGTTCTTC.

CDR3 amino acids: CASSQFRDSLDNEQFF. In DNA, the CDR3 is TGCGCCAGCAGCCAGTTCCGGGACAGCCTTGACAATGAGCAGTTCTTC. This chain uses TRBV4-1 with TRBJ2-1; 7 bases map to TRBD1. V was clipped by 3 bases and J by 5 bases; unmatched bases: 10. Germline loops: CDR1 MGHRA, CDR2 YSYEKL. CDR3 length: 16 residues.

The chain employs TRBV7-8 and TRBJ1-5, with a weak D call TRBD1 (6 bases). Germline values: CDR1 SGHVS, CDR2 FQNEAQ. V lost 1 base, J lost 2 bases, and 9 bases lay in between. The CDR3 runs 15 residues. The CDR3 sequence is CASSLEQGGNQPQHF. The CDR3 DNA follows: TGTGCCAGCAGCTTAGAACAGGGCGGCAATCAGCCCCAGCATTTT.

V is TRBV5-1 and J is TRBJ2-1; D might be TRBD2 (7 bases). This CDR3 has 17 residues. Germline V lookup: CDR1 SGHRS, CDR2 YFSETQ. The V end lost 4 bases, the J end lost 0 bases, and 17 bases lay between the germline ends. The CDR3 spells CASSPSGGPSSYNEQFF. The DNA for the CDR3 is TGCGCCAGCAGCCCTTCCGGGGGGCCTAGCTCCTACAATGAGCAGTTCTTC.

The gene calls are TRBV6-6 and TRBJ1-6; TRBD1 matches at 10 bases. V was clipped by 4 bases and J by 7 bases; unmatched bases: 4. Germline V gene data show CDR1 as MNHNY and CDR2 as SVGAGI (reference sequence). CDR3 length equals 15 residues. The CDR3 DNA follows: TGTGCCAGCAGTTTGGGACAGGGGAGGAATTCACCCCTCCACTTT. It specifies CASSLGQGRNSPLHF.

V gene TRBV7-2 combines with J gene TRBJ2-7; the D is unclear. The V end lost 8 bases, the J end lost 3 bases, and 14 bases lay between the germline ends. The CDR3 has 13 amino acids. The germline V gene encodes CDR1 SGHTA and CDR2 FQGNSA. CDR3 in amino acids: CASRQSEIYEQYF. In nucleotides, the CDR3 is TGTGCCAGCCGACAAAGTGAGATCTACGAGCAGTACTTC.

On this clone: Other nucleotide sequences from this sample produce the same CDR3. The gene calls are TRBV18 and TRBJ1-2; no clear D gene. CDR1 and CDR2 from the germline V gene are KGHSH and LQKENI. The CDR3 totals 14 residues. The V and J ends lost 3 bases and 1 base respectively, with 9 bases between them. The CDR3 is CASSPDSFNYGYTF. CDR3 in DNA: TGTGCCAGCTCACCCGACTCATTTAACTATGGCTACACCTTC.

The chain carries TRBV5-1 and TRBJ1-1, with D possibly matching TRBD1 (5 bases). The CDR3 spans 13 residues. Trimming removed 3 bases at V and 7 bases at J, with 13 bases between. Germline CDR1 SGHRS, CDR2 YFSETQ. The CDR3 is CASSWGGGLEAFF. For the CDR3, the DNA is TGCGCCAGCAGCTGGGGCGGGGGTCTTGAAGCTTTCTTT.

The V call is TRBV7-8, the J call TRBJ1-2; unclear D gene. CDR3 size: 15 residues. Germline V gene sequence: CDR1 SGHVS, CDR2 FQNEAQ. V lost 7 bases and J 2 bases, leaving 17 bases between the germline ends. CDR3 protein: CASTTRTFDNYGYTF. The CDR3 region has the DNA TGTGCCAGCACCACCCGGACGTTTGACAACTATGGCTACACCTTC.

CDR3 bases: TGCGCCAGCAGCCGACAGGGTGGCCCGAACACTGAAGCTTTCTTT. This translates into CASSRQGGPNTEAFF. The V gene is TRBV5-1, the J gene TRBJ1-1, with 7 bases identical to TRBD1. The V gene end was trimmed by 4 bases and the J gene end by 1 base; junction bases not matched to a gene: 7. In germline, CDR1 is SGHRS, CDR2 YFSETQ. This CDR3 region has 15 residues.

The chain is built from TRBV11-2 and TRBJ2-1, with D perhaps TRBD2 (5 bases). Germline V lookup: CDR1 SGHAT, CDR2 FQNNGV. CDR3 length: 17 residues. Trimming pared 5 bases from V and 2 bases from J, leaving 19 bases between. CDR3 amino acids: CASSKDRGVGPYNEQFF. CDR3 DNA: TGTGCCAGCAGCAAAGATCGGGGTGTCGGTCCCTACAATGAGCAGTTCTTC.

This chain's CDR3 is CASRITGGETQYF. The CDR3 DNA is TGTGCCAGCAGGATAACAGGGGGCGAGACCCAGTACTTC. The chain combines TRBV11-2 with TRBJ2-5; 9 nucleotides agree with TRBD1. V gave up 6 bases and J gave up 5 bases; unmatched junction bases: 4. The CDR3 is 13 residues long. CDR1 is SGHAT, CDR2 FQNNGV, per germline.

This clone occurred once. The V call is TRBV7-8, the J call TRBJ1-4; D call uncertain. From germline, CDR1 is SGHVS and CDR2 FQNEAQ. CDR3 length equals 16 residues. Trimming stripped 4 bases from V and 0 bases from J, with 12 bases between. CDR3 region: CASSWAGPTTNEKLFF. In DNA form, the CDR3 reads TGTGCCAGCAGCTGGGCGGGTCCGACAACTAATGAAAAACTGTTTTTT.

V gene TRBV11-3 combines with J gene TRBJ2-1; D may be TRBD2 (6 bases). CDR1 and CDR2 (germline): SGHNT, YENEEA. This CDR3 contains 12 residues. The V and J ends lost 5 bases and 13 bases respectively, with 15 bases between them. The CDR3 nucleotides are TGTGCCAGCAGCGGAGGGGTAGGGGCCCAGTTCTTC. Encoded protein: CASSGGVGAQFF.